Shown below are 18 T cell receptor beta chains from a single sample sequenced in a study of T cells after yellow fever vaccination (dated by TCRdb to the late 2010s). The sample's treatment or condition, from its label and the paper: live attenuated yellow fever vaccine strain. Receptor libraries were prepared by 5' RACE. The sequencer was an Illumina HiSeq 2500. TCRdb applied fastp at Q25 and MiXCR to the public reads, then kept only in-frame beta chains. A single entry per CDR3 protein holds the most common genes and DNA from its merged rows. The sample table contains under 700,000 distinct CDR3 sequences; only one count was recorded for around a sixth of them. The ten biggest clones cover approximately 15% of the sample. This specimen consisted of PBMCs, obtained 5 days after the first yellow fever vaccination. These receptor sequences come from a man younger than 35 who received the YFV17D yellow fever vaccine.

The chain recombines TRBV9 with TRBJ1-4; no firm D call. In germline, CDR1 is SGDLS, CDR2 YYNGEE. The ends were cut back, 4 bases at V and 3 bases at J, with 10 bases in the middle. This CDR3 region has 14 residues. The CDR3 coding sequence is TGTGCCAGCAGCTATCCGGGCTCTAATGAAAAACTGTTTTTT. Encoded protein: CASSYPGSNEKLFF.

This clonotype was picked up a small number of times. The rearrangement uses TRBV20-1 and TRBJ2-5; TRBD2 matches 12 bases. Germline V gives CDR1 DFQATT, CDR2 SNEGSKA (reference sequence). This CDR3 region has 15 residues. The trim removed 6 bases at V and 1 base at J, leaving 6 bases unmatched. The CDR3 DNA reads as TGCAGTGCCATCACTAGCGGGGGGACCCAAGAGACCCAGTACTTC. Protein sequence: CSAITSGGTQETQYF.

This clonotype showed up just a few times. The V and J genes are TRBV12-3 or TRBV12-4 and TRBJ2-3, with TRBD2 matching 8 bases. J gave up 3 bases and V 4 bases, and 6 bases lay outside the gene matches. The CDR3 totals 15 residues. CDR3 sequence: CASSSGTRGTDTQYF. CDR3 DNA sequence: TGTGCCAGCAGTTCCGGGACTAGAGGGACAGATACGCAGTATTTT.

CDR3: CASSESTNLLRPQYF. The CDR3 DNA reads TGTGCCAGCAGTGAATCCACAAATCTACTACGCCCCCAGTACTTC. The rearrangement joins TRBV25-1 to TRBJ2-7; unclear D gene. Germline V CDR1 and CDR2: MGHDK, SYGVNS. The CDR3 is 15 amino acids. Trimming removed 1 base at V and 10 bases at J, with 20 bases between.

The V and J genes are TRBV28 and TRBJ1-6; D is unclear. This CDR3 region has 14 residues. Germline V CDR1 and CDR2: MDHEN, SYDVKM. With 9 bases removed from V and 9 bases from J, the gap between germline ends came to 18 bases. The CDR3 region is CASTVFDHRSPLHF. The DNA for the CDR3 is TGTGCCAGTACAGTGTTTGATCATCGTTCACCCCTCCACTTT.

The chain is built from TRBV7-9 and TRBJ1-2; no firm D call. V lost 6 bases to trimming and J lost 8 bases, with 16 bases between them. CDR1 and CDR2 (germline): SEHNR, FQNEAQ (reference sequence). The CDR3 spans 13 residues. The CDR3 loop is CASSTPPARGYTF. The DNA for the CDR3 is TGTGCCAGCAGTACCCCCCCGGCCCGGGGCTACACCTTC.

This clonotype was seen more than once but under ten times. The chain is built from TRBV30 and TRBJ2-7, with D uncertain. V was trimmed by 2 bases and J by 1 base, leaving 6 bases between them. This CDR3 region has 12 residues. Looked up from germline, CDR1 is GTSNPN and CDR2 is SVGIG (reference sequence). CDR3 protein: CAWSSSSYEQYF. The CDR3 bases are TGTGCCTGGAGTAGCAGTTCCTACGAGCAGTACTTC.

The CDR3 nucleotides read TGTGCCAGCAGCGTAGGGGTCGGGGCCGCGAACACCGGGGAGCTGTTTTTT. It specifies CASSVGVGAANTGELFF. The genes are TRBV9 and TRBJ2-2, with D tentatively TRBD1 or TRBD2 (5 bases each). CDR1 and CDR2 (germline): SGDLS, YYNGEE. V lost 0 bases and J lost 0, with 12 bases in between. There are 17 residues in the CDR3.

This clonotype was counted between two and nine times. V gene TRBV9 combines with J gene TRBJ2-7; possibly TRBD1 for D (6 bases). The CDR3 totals 15 residues. V was cut by 0 bases and J by 3 bases, with 13 bases left in between. The germline V gene encodes CDR1 SGDLS and CDR2 YYNGEE. This CDR3 reads CASSVEPQGIYEQYF. The CDR3 DNA follows: TGTGCCAGCAGCGTAGAGCCGCAGGGGATCTACGAGCAGTACTTC.

A few counts support this clonotype. The chain links TRBV18 to TRBJ2-3; TRBD1 agrees at 7 bases. The junction had 6 bases not matched to a gene; V was cut back by 6 bases and J by 0 bases. Germline assignment: CDR1 KGHSH and CDR2 LQKENI. The CDR3 consists of 15 residues. CDR3 residues: CASSRQGTSTDTQYF. CDR3 nucleotides: TGTGCCAGCTCTCGACAGGGAACTAGCACAGATACGCAGTATTTT.

This chain uses TRBV5-6 with TRBJ1-5, with D possibly being TRBD1 (5 bases). CDR3 length equals 15 residues. Trimming took 0 bases from V and 2 from J, leaving 9 bases between them. The germline V gene encodes CDR1 SGHDT and CDR2 YYEEEE. This chain's CDR3 is CASSLAQVGNQPQHF. The CDR3 DNA is TGTGCCAGCAGCTTGGCACAGGTCGGCAATCAGCCCCAGCATTTT.

This clonotype was detected a few times. This chain links TRBV5-1 with TRBJ1-1, with TRBD1 identical over 10 bases. This CDR3 region has 16 residues. The V segment lost 5 bases and the J segment 0 bases; nucleotides outside the gene matches: 7. Germline V gene lookup returns CDR1 SGHRS and CDR2 YFSETQ. CDR3 in amino acids: CASRSGTGVVNTEAFF. In DNA form, the CDR3 reads TGCGCCAGCAGATCCGGGACAGGGGTGGTGAACACTGAAGCTTTCTTT. Combining the CDR3 with reference TRBV5-1 and TRBJ1-1 gives the whole variable domain KAGVTQTPRYLIKTRGQQVTLSCSPISGHRSVSWYQQTPGQGLQFLFEYFSETQRNKGNFPGRFSGRQFSNSRSEMNVSTLELGDSALYLCASRSGTGVVNTEAFFGQGTRLTVV.

This clonotype was recorded at least ten times. The chain uses TRBV29-1 and TRBJ2-3, with D possibly matching TRBD2 (6 bases). The ends were cut back, 6 bases at V and 2 bases at J, with 12 bases in the middle. The CDR3 contains 13 residues. Germline V gene data show CDR1 as SQVTM and CDR2 as ANQGSEA. CDR3 nucleotides: TGCAGCGTGGCCGGGGGTACCACAGATACGCAGTATTTT. Residues: CSVAGGTTDTQYF.

This clonotype was recorded a few times. The V and J genes are TRBV6-5 and TRBJ1-4; the match to TRBD1 covers 9 bases. The junction had 3 bases not matched to a gene; V was cut back by 8 bases and J by 8 bases. Germline assignment: CDR1 MNHEY and CDR2 SVGAGI. The CDR3 consists of 12 residues. The CDR3 region has the DNA TGTGCCAGCGGACAGGGGCGGGAAAAACTGTTTTTT. Encoded protein: CASGQGREKLFF.

This chain links TRBV7-9 with TRBJ2-5, with 7 nucleotides matching TRBD2. Germline CDR1 SEHNR, CDR2 FQNEAQ (reference sequence). The CDR3 is made up of 15 amino acids. V lost 3 bases, J lost 4 bases, and 8 bases stayed unmatched. The CDR3 coding sequence is TGTGCCAGCAGCTTCGGGGGACTAAAGGGAGAGACCCAGTACTTC. Amino acids: CASSFGGLKGETQYF. The entire variable domain, with the rest obtained from reference TRBV7-9 and TRBJ2-5, is as follows: DTGVSQNPRHKITKRGQNVTFRCDPISEHNRLYWYRQTLGQGPEFLTYFQNEAQLEKSRLLSDRFSAERPKGSFSTLEIQRTEQGDSAMYLCASSFGGLKGETQYFGPGTRLLVL.

The rearrangement uses TRBV30 and TRBJ1-1, with D possibly being TRBD1 (6 bases). V lost 2 bases and J lost 5, with 15 bases in between. Germline V gene data show CDR1 as GTSNPN and CDR2 as SVGIG (reference sequence). There are 14 residues in the CDR3. CDR3 coding DNA: TGTGCCTGGAGTACGCCTGGGGGACAAACTGAAGCTTTCTTT. Protein product: CAWSTPGGQTEAFF.

The J gene is TRBJ2-3, the V gene TRBV7-9; the D is unclear. The CDR3 loop spans 15 amino acids. Germline loops: CDR1 SEHNR, CDR2 FQNEAQ (reference sequence). V was shortened by 1 base and J by 5 bases, with 13 bases between the two germline ends. The CDR3 coding sequence is TGTGCCAGCAGCTTAGTTGTCGGGCAGGAAGATACGCAGTATTTT. It codes for CASSLVVGQEDTQYF. Full variable domain (rest looked up from reference TRBV7-9 and TRBJ2-3): DTGVSQNPRHKITKRGQNVTFRCDPISEHNRLYWYRQTLGQGPEFLTYFQNEAQLEKSRLLSDRFSAERPKGSFSTLEIQRTEQGDSAMYLCASSLVVGQEDTQYFGPGTRLTVL.

This clonotype was picked up a small number of times. V and J are TRBV9 and TRBJ2-1; D possibly matches TRBD1 or TRBD2 (6 bases each). The V gene lost 4 bases and the J gene lost 10 bases, with 18 bases spanning the gap. Per the germline V gene, CDR1 is SGDLS and CDR2 is YYNGEE. The CDR3 totals 14 residues. The CDR3 reads CASSFPPGGGEQFF. The CDR3, as DNA: TGTGCCAGCAGCTTCCCCCCCGGGGGCGGCGAGCAGTTCTTC.